This T cell receptor beta chain was sequenced for a study of blood T cell repertoires in COVID-19. Profiled with immunoSEQ multiplex PCR; TCRdb holds only in-frame clones, not every one. Here the sample spans about 78,000 clones, around 91% being singletons. The CDR3 is 14 residues long. V lost 6 bases and J lost 8; bases outside the gene matches: 9. The germline gives CDR1 MNHEY, CDR2 SMNVEV (reference sequence). V is TRBV27 and J is TRBJ1-4, with 7 bases fitting TRBD1. The TCR originated in a woman aged 50 to 60 in a cohort sampled during active COVID-19. What was sequenced was peripheral blood. The DNA of the CDR3 is TGTGCCAGCAGCCCAGGGGGACTTGTCGAAAAACTGTTTTTT. This encodes CASSPGGLVEKLFF. Supplemented by reference TRBV27 and TRBJ1-4, the full variable domain reads EAQVTQNPRYLITVTGKKLTVTCSQNMNHEYMSWYRQDPGLGLRQIYYSMNVEVTDKGDVPEGYKVSRKEKRNFPLILESPSPNQTSLYFCASSPGGLVEKLFFGSGTQLSVL.